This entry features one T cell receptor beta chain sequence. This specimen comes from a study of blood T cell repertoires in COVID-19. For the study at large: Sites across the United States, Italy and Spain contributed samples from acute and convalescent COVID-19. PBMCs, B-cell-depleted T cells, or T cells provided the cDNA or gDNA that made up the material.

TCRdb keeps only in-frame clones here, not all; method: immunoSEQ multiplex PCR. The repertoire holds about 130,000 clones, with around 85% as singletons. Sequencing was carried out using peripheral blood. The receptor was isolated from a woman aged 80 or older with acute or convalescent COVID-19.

CDR3 nucleotide sequence: TGTGCCAGCTCACCAACAGACAGGGGTGAAGCTTTCTTT. This codes for CASSPTDRGEAFF. The J gene is TRBJ1-1, the V gene TRBV18; 8 positions match TRBD1. The CDR3 runs 13 residues. Per the germline V gene, CDR1 is KGHSH and CDR2 is LQKENI. Unmatched junction bases numbered 3, after V lost 2 bases and J lost 7 bases.